One and the same sample provided the 14 T cell receptor beta chains below, sequenced in a study of blood T cell repertoires in COVID-19. Data came from immunoSEQ multiplex PCR; TCRdb stores just in-frame clones and leaves some out. The table lists fewer than 250,000 clones, roughly 80% of them singletons. Sequenced: PBMCs or T cells enriched from blood (not recorded which). Receptors were obtained from a woman in her 40s who had been exposed to COVID-19.

This clone was seen a single time. J is TRBJ2-5 and V is TRBV10-3; 7 bases align to TRBD1. Germline assignment: CDR1 ENHRY and CDR2 SYGVKD. CDR3 length equals 11 residues. The J segment lost 5 bases and the V segment lost 9 bases, leaving 3 bases of the junction unmatched. CDR3 in amino acids: CAIGTEETQYF. The CDR3, as DNA: TGTGCCATAGGGACAGAGGAGACCCAGTACTTC.

The chain has TRBV6-5 and TRBJ1-4, with D perhaps matching TRBD1 (6 bases). V shed 7 bases and J shed 2 bases, with 14 bases lying between them. Germline V gene data show CDR1 as MNHEY and CDR2 as SVGAGI. The CDR3 runs to 15 residues. The CDR3 here is CASTKATGTNEKLFF. In DNA form, the CDR3 reads TGTGCCAGCACGAAAGCCACAGGGACTAATGAAAAACTGTTTTTT.

This sequence joins TRBV5-4 and TRBJ2-7; weak D call: TRBD1 (6 bases). The CDR3 has 12 residues. Germline CDR1 SGHNT, CDR2 YYREEE (reference sequence). With 4 bases removed from V and 2 bases from J, the gap between germline ends came to 7 bases. CDR3 DNA sequence: TGTGCCAGCAGCGGGGACACCTACGAGCAGTACTTC. This gives the protein CASSGDTYEQYF. Drawing the rest from reference TRBV5-4 and TRBJ2-7, the complete variable domain is ETGVTQSPTHLIKTRGQQVTLRCSSQSGHNTVSWYQQALGQGPQFIFQYYREEENGRGNFPPRFSGLQFPNYSSELNVNALELDDSALYLCASSGDTYEQYFGPGTRLTVT.

The CDR3 DNA sequence: TGTGCCAGCAGCTTAGGGGGACTAGCGGGGGGTCCCAGCTCCTACGAGCAGTACTTC. Amino acid sequence: CASSLGGLAGGPSSYEQYF. The chain has TRBV13 and TRBJ2-7, with 15 nucleotides matching TRBD2. The junction had 6 bases not matched to a gene; V was cut back by 0 bases and J by 0 bases. CDR1 and CDR2 (germline): PRHDT, FYEKMQ (reference sequence). The CDR3 runs to 19 residues.

This rearrangement joins TRBV5-1 to TRBJ2-7; TRBD1 aligns across 12 bases. The CDR3 runs 17 residues. Germline CDR1 is SGHRS and CDR2 is YFSETQ. The V gene end was trimmed by 3 bases and the J gene end by 5 bases; junction bases not matched to a gene: 12. Here the CDR3 reads CASSSLPPGQGAHEQYF. CDR3 nucleotide sequence: TGCGCCAGCAGCTCGTTACCCCCGGGACAGGGGGCGCACGAGCAGTACTTC.

The chain is built from TRBV7-3 and TRBJ2-3; D may be TRBD2 (7 bases). The CDR3 totals 14 residues. Germline CDR1 and CDR2: SGHTA and FQGTGA. V shed 5 bases and J shed 4 bases, with 13 bases lying between them. Here the CDR3 reads CASSPGGGSDTQYF. Written as DNA, the CDR3 is TGTGCCAGCAGCCCCGGCGGGGGCTCAGATACGCAGTATTTT.

The V call is TRBV19, the J call TRBJ2-1; perhaps TRBD2 as D (5 bases). The V gene's germline CDR1 is LNHDA and CDR2 SQIVND (reference sequence). Trimming removed 7 bases from V and 7 bases from J, with 17 bases in between. The CDR3 has 14 amino acids. CDR3 sequence: CASKVVERTNEQFF. In DNA, the CDR3 is TGTGCCAGTAAGGTGGTTGAGCGGACTAATGAGCAGTTCTTC.

The chain uses TRBV28 and TRBJ1-5, with D possibly matching TRBD1 (6 bases). The V end lost 3 bases, the J end lost 0 bases, and 12 bases lay between the germline ends. From germline, CDR1 is MDHEN and CDR2 SYDVKM. This CDR3 contains 16 residues. In DNA form, the CDR3 reads TGTGCCAGCAGTTTTATAAACAGGGATAGCAATCAGCCCCAGCATTTT. Translating it yields CASSFINRDSNQPQHF.

The V gene is TRBV15, the J gene TRBJ2-2; no reliable D call. The CDR3 runs 18 residues. Looked up from germline, CDR1 is LNHNV and CDR2 is YYDKDF (reference sequence). Trimming stripped 0 bases from V and 6 bases from J, with 20 bases between. The DNA of the CDR3 is TGTGCCACCAGCAGAGAATCGAGGTCGGGTTTAGAAGCCGGGGAGCTGTTTTTT. The encoded protein is CATSRESRSGLEAGELFF.

The table lists this clone with a count of one. V is TRBV6-2 or TRBV6-3 and J is TRBJ2-5, with D possibly matching TRBD1 (6 bases). CDR1 is MNHEY and CDR2 is SVGEGT in the germline V gene. CDR3 length: 11 residues. Trimming shortened V by 6 bases and J by 5 bases, and 7 bases separated the two germline ends. The CDR3 sequence: CASSDRETQYF. The CDR3 bases are TGTGCCAGCAGCGACAGGGAGACCCAGTACTTC.

This sequence joins TRBV18 and TRBJ1-1; unclear D gene. V was shortened by 0 bases and J by 1 base, with 12 bases between the two germline ends. Germline CDR1 and CDR2: KGHSH and LQKENI. The CDR3 loop spans 16 amino acids. This CDR3 is CASSPPQEASNTEAFF. The CDR3 region has the DNA TGTGCCAGCTCACCACCGCAGGAGGCGTCGAACACTGAAGCTTTCTTT.

J is TRBJ2-5 and V is TRBV19; 14 bases agree with TRBD2. The CDR3 has 16 residues. In germline, CDR1 is LNHDA, CDR2 SQIVND (reference sequence). V lost 6 bases to trimming and J lost 2 bases; unmatched junction nucleotides: 5. CDR3 in amino acids: CASSLGLAGGQETQYF. DNA for the CDR3: TGTGCCAGTAGCCTAGGACTAGCGGGGGGACAAGAGACCCAGTACTTC.

This chain links TRBV28 with TRBJ1-6, with D possibly being TRBD1 (6 bases). Deletions cut 5 bases from V and 9 bases from J, with 23 bases between. Germline-derived CDR1 and CDR2 are MDHEN and SYDVKM. The CDR3 sequence is 17 residues long. The CDR3: CASSPIHGPQGISPLHF. As DNA, the CDR3 is TGTGCCAGCAGTCCCATTCACGGCCCACAGGGTATTTCACCCCTCCACTTT.

This sequence joins TRBV12-3 or TRBV12-4 and TRBJ2-5, with 7 bases identical to TRBD1. The CDR3 extends over 13 amino acids. V shed 6 bases, J shed 5 bases, and the junction held 6 bases outside the gene matches. CDR3 in amino acids: CASSLDRVETQYF. The CDR3, as DNA: TGTGCCAGCAGCCTCGACAGGGTGGAGACCCAGTACTTC.